This TCR beta chain was profiled in a study of identical twins. This clonotype was counted a few times. V was clipped by 2 bases and J by 2 bases, with 13 bases between them. This CDR3 is 14 amino acids long. Germline V gene sequence: CDR1 DFQATT, CDR2 SNEGSKA (reference sequence). cDNA carried unique molecular identifiers, and a universal primer site was added by template switching. TCRdb re-called the 5' RACE reads through MiXCR, storing one row per CDR3 protein. The sample shows around 680,000 distinct CDR3 sequences, over 8.5% of them seen only once. These data also formed part of another study, on yellow fever vaccine responses in identical twins.

V gene TRBV20-1 combines with J gene TRBJ2-7, with D possibly matching TRBD2 (6 bases). What was sequenced was PBMCs. This clonotype was obtained from a young woman in good health. CDR3 in DNA: TGCAGTGCTAGAACCGGGACTCTTACCTACGAGCAGTACTTC. Amino acids: CSARTGTLTYEQYF.